One and the same sample provided the 12 T cell receptor beta chains below, sequenced in a study of T cells in Graves' hyperthyroidism and ophthalmopathy. TCR beta CDR3 region amplification was performed from RNA transcripts. The study used the HTBI primer set for a first-round RT-PCR of the TCR CDR3. TCRdb processed the multiplex PCR reads anew with MiXCR; each CDR3 protein has one entry. The data contain approximately 720,000 distinct CDR3 sequences, around 20% of them seen just once; the ten biggest clones take up approximately 15%. The sample comprised blood. The receptor set was obtained from a woman aged 50 to 60 with Graves' hyperthyroidism that later progressed to Graves' ophthalmopathy.

This clonotype has ten or more counts. This chain links TRBV13 with TRBJ2-7, with TRBD1 identical over 7 bases. This CDR3 region has 14 residues. Germline CDR1 PRHDT, CDR2 FYEKMQ (reference sequence). J gave up 3 bases and V 5 bases, and 7 bases lay outside the gene matches. The DNA of the CDR3 is TGTGCCAGCAGCCTCCGGGACAGTATCTACGAGCAGTACTTC. This translates into CASSLRDSIYEQYF. The entire variable domain, with the rest obtained from reference TRBV13 and TRBJ2-7, is as follows: AAGVIQSPRHLIKEKRETATLKCYPIPRHDTVYWYQQGPGQDPQFLISFYEKMQSDKGSIPDRFSAQQFSDYHSELNMSSLELGDSALYFCASSLRDSIYEQYFGPGTRLTVT.

Many counts were recorded for this clonotype. The chain has TRBV7-9 and TRBJ2-3, with 10 bases aligning to TRBD1. The CDR3 consists of 16 residues. Germline V gene data show CDR1 as SEHNR and CDR2 as FQNEAQ (reference sequence). V was pared by 0 bases and J by 2 bases, with 2 bases of the junction left unmatched. CDR3 DNA: TGTGCCAGCAGCTTAGCGGGGACAGGGGCCACAGATACGCAGTATTTT. Amino acids: CASSLAGTGATDTQYF.

This clonotype was seen ten or more times. This rearrangement joins TRBV11-2 to TRBJ1-1, with D possibly being TRBD1 (5 bases). This CDR3 region has 16 residues. Germline CDR1 is SGHAT and CDR2 is FQNNGV. V was pared by 2 bases and J by 0 bases, with 13 bases between. The CDR3 reads CASSLLPADMNTEAFF. CDR3 in DNA: TGTGCCAGCAGCTTACTCCCGGCGGACATGAACACTGAAGCTTTCTTT. Variable domain in full (rest from reference TRBV11-2 and TRBJ1-1): EAGVAQSPRYKIIEKRQSVAFWCNPISGHATLYWYQQILGQGPKLLIQFQNNGVVDDSQLPKDRFSAERLKGVDSTLKIQPAKLEDSAVYLCASSLLPADMNTEAFFGQGTRLTVV.

This clonotype was detected only a few times. The CDR3 DNA reads TGCGCCAGCAGCCAAGAGCTGCACTTTTCTCAGCCCCAGCATTTT. Translating gives CASSQELHFSQPQHF. The rearrangement joins TRBV4-1 to TRBJ1-5, with D hard to call. The germline V gene has CDR1 MGHRA and CDR2 YSYEKL. The CDR3 spans 15 residues. The ends were cut back, 0 bases at V and 6 bases at J, with 12 bases in the middle.

This clonotype came up many times. The chain is built from TRBV5-1 and TRBJ1-2; 9 nucleotides agree with TRBD1. The germline gives CDR1 SGHRS, CDR2 YFSETQ. V lost 4 bases and J lost 8; bases outside the gene matches: 9. This CDR3 region has 14 residues. Here the CDR3 reads CASSTPGQGYGYTF. CDR3 in DNA: TGCGCCAGCAGCACTCCGGGACAGGGCTACGGCTACACCTTC.

This clonotype was seen more than once but under ten times. The rearrangement uses TRBV10-3 and TRBJ1-3; 7 bases align to TRBD1. V was pared by 3 bases and J by 0 bases, with 8 bases of the junction left unmatched. This CDR3 region has 17 residues. Germline CDR1 is ENHRY and CDR2 is SYGVKD. The CDR3 sequence: CAISESQGDPSGNTIYF. CDR3 in DNA: TGTGCCATCAGTGAATCTCAGGGGGATCCCTCTGGAAACACCATATATTTT.

Only a few counts were recorded for this clonotype. V gene TRBV7-9 combines with J gene TRBJ1-4; weak D call: TRBD1 (6 bases). Trimming stripped 5 bases from V and 8 bases from J, with 18 bases between. Germline V gene data show CDR1 as SEHNR and CDR2 as FQNEAQ (reference sequence). CDR3 size: 15 residues. CDR3 in DNA: TGTGCCAGCAGCCTCGTGGGAAGGGGGGAGGAAAAACTGTTTTTT. Encoded protein: CASSLVGRGEEKLFF.

This clonotype turned up a few times. The chain links TRBV29-1 to TRBJ1-1, with a tentative D call TRBD1 (6 bases). This CDR3 contains 15 residues. Per germline, CDR1 SQVTM and CDR2 ANQGSEA. V shed 6 bases and J shed 1 base, with 18 bases lying between them. The CDR3, as DNA: TGCAGCGTGGTTTCCAGGGGATACTGGAACACTGAAGCTTTCTTT. Its translation: CSVVSRGYWNTEAFF.

This clonotype appeared many times. The chain combines TRBV2 with TRBJ1-5; possibly TRBD1 for D (6 bases). The germline V gene encodes CDR1 SNHLY and CDR2 FYNNEI. V was trimmed by 3 bases and J by 5 bases, leaving 11 bases between them. The CDR3 is 14 amino acids. CDR3 amino acids: CASSDLYRDQPQHF. The CDR3 DNA follows: TGTGCCAGCAGTGACCTTTACAGGGATCAGCCCCAGCATTTT.

In this sample, this clonotype turned up a few times. The chain uses TRBV7-2 and TRBJ2-3, with TRBD2 matching over 12 bases. The germline V gene encodes CDR1 SGHTA and CDR2 FQGNSA. CDR3 size: 15 residues. The J segment lost 6 bases and the V segment lost 7 bases, leaving 8 bases of the junction unmatched. The CDR3 DNA reads TGTGCCAGCACCTCTAGCGGGGGGGCATGGGATACGCAGTATTTT. This sequence encodes CASTSSGGAWDTQYF.

This clonotype was detected only a few times. CDR3 region: CSVEEDYNQPQHF. CDR3 nucleotides: TGCAGCGTTGAAGAGGATTATAATCAGCCCCAGCATTTT. V gene TRBV29-1 combines with J gene TRBJ1-5; D remains unclear. Germline V gives CDR1 SQVTM, CDR2 ANQGSEA. Trimming shortened V by 0 bases and J by 4 bases, and 7 bases separated the two germline ends. This CDR3 has 13 amino acids.

The J gene is TRBJ2-1, the V gene TRBV20-1; D might be TRBD1 or TRBD2, each matching 5 bases. Germline V gives CDR1 DFQATT, CDR2 SNEGSKA (reference sequence). This CDR3 spans 13 amino acids. With 5 bases removed from V and 7 bases from J, the gap between germline ends came to 15 bases. This CDR3 reads CSAARDRINEQFF. The CDR3 DNA is TGCAGTGCTGCTAGGGACCGCATAAATGAGCAGTTCTTC.